This T cell receptor beta chain derives from a study of T-cell reconstitution after alpha-beta-depleted transplantation in children. CDR3 length: 16 residues. V lost 1 base and J lost 4; bases outside the gene matches: 3. The germline V gene has CDR1 SGHTA and CDR2 FQGNSA. This clonotype was counted at least ten times. The library targeted TCRbeta and was prepared with unique molecular identifiers. TCRdb re-called the PCR reads with MiXCR, one entry per CDR3 protein. The table shows 500,000 or so distinct CDR3 sequences, with around a third occurring only once. The source is a human donor who donated a stem cell graft to a child with aplastic anemia. This specimen consisted of PBMCs from the stem cell graft donor, obtained from the stem cell graft. This chain links TRBV7-2 with TRBJ2-1, with 11 bases identical to TRBD2. CDR3 in DNA: TGTGCCAGCAGCTTAGTTGGGACTAGCGGTTACAATGAGCAGTTCTTC. This sequence encodes CASSLVGTSGYNEQFF.